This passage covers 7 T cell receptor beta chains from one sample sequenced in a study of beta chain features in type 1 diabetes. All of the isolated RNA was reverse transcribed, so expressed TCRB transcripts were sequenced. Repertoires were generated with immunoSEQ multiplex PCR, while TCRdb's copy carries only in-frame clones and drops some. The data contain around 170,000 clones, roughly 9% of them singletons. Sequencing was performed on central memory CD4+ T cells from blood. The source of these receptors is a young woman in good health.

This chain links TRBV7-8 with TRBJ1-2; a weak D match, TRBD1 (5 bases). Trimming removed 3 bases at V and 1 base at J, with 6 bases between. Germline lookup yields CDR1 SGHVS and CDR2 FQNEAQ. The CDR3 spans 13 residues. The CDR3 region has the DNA TGTGCCAGCAGCTTCGACAGTAACTATGGCTACACCTTC. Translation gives CASSFDSNYGYTF.

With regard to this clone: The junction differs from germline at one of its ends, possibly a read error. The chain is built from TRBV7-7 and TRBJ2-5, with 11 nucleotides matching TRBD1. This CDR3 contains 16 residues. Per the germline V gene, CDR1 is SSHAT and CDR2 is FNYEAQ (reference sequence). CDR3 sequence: CASSPAGTGGRGTQYF. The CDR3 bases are TGTGCTAGCAGCCCAGCCGGGACAGGGGGACGGGGGACCCAGTACTTC.

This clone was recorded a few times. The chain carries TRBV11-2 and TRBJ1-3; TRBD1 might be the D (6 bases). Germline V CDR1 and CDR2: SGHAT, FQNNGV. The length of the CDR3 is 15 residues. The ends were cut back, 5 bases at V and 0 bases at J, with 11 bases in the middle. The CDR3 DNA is TGTGCCAGCAGCCCACAGGGCTACTCTGGAAACACCATATATTTT. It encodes CASSPQGYSGNTIYF.

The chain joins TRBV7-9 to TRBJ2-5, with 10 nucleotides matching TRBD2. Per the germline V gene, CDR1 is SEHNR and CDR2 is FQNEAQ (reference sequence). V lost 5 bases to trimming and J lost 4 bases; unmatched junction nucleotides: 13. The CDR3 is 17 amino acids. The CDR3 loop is CASSPVSQASGGETQYF. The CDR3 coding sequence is TGTGCCAGCAGCCCAGTTTCGCAGGCTAGCGGGGGAGAGACCCAGTACTTC.

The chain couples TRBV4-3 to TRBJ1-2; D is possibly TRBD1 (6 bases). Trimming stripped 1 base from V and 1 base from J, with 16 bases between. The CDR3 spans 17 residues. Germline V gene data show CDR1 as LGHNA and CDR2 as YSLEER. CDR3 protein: CASSQAAGTGSNYGYTF. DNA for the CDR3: TGCGCCAGCAGCCAAGCTGCCGGCACAGGGAGTAACTATGGCTACACCTTC.

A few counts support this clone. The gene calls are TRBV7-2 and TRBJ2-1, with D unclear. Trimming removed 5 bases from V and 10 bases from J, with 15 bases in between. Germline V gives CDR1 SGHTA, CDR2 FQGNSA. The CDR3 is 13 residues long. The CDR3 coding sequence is TGTGCCAGCAGCGAAACCTCTAGGATAGAGCAGTTCTTC. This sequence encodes CASSETSRIEQFF.

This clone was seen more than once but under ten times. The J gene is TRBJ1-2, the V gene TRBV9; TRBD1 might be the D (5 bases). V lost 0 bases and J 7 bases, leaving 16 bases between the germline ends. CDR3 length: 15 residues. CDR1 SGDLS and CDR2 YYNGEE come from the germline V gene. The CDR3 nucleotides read TGTGCCAGCAGCGTAGTCCAGGGAGGACTCTCTGGCTACACCTTC. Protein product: CASSVVQGGLSGYTF.